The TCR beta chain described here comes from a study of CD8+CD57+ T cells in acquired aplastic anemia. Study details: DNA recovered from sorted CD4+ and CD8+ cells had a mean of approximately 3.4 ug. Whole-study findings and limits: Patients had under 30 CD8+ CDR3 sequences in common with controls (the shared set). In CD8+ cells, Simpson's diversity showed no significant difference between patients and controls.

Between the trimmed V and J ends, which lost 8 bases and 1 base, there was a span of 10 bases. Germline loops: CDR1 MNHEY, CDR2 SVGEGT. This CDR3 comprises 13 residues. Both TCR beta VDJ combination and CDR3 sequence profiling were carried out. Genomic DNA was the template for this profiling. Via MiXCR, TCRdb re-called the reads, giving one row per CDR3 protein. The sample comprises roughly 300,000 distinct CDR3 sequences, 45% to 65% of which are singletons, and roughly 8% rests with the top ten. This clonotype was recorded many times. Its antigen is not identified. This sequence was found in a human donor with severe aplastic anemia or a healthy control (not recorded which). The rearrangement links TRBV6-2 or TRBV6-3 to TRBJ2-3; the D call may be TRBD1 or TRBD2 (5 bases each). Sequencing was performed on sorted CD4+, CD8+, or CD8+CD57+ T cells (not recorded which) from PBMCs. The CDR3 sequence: CASLGRGTDTQYF. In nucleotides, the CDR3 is TGTGCCAGCCTGGGACGGGGCACAGATACGCAGTATTTT.